The rows below give T cell receptor beta chains drawn from one sample of a study of blood T cell repertoires in COVID-19. Libraries were prepared by immunoSEQ multiplex PCR; TCRdb keeps only in-frame clonotypes and omits some of them. The sample lists about 58,000 clones, around 87% occurring once. Sequencing used peripheral blood. These receptors were obtained from a human donor with active COVID-19. The donor label of this sample is uncertain. CDR3s include the opening cysteine and the closing phenylalanine or tryptophan. The D gene is left open where the match is weak. Expanded clones get a size class; other rows say once, few or many, or leave the size out.

V: TRBV6-1
D: .
J: TRBJ2-3
size: .
CDR3: CASSDVYRVVKDTQYF
DNA: TGTGCCAGCAGTGATGTCTACAGGGTTGTTAAAGATACGCAGTATTTT

V: TRBV6-1
D: TRBD2
J: TRBJ2-2
size: .
CDR3: CASSEAPSGRVSNTGELFF
DNA: TGTGCCAGCAGTGAAGCCCCTAGCGGGAGGGTCTCGAACACCGGGGAGCTGTTTTTT

V: TRBV10-3
D: TRBD1
J: TRBJ1-6
size: .
CDR3: CAISEIWTGGEPPLHF
DNA: TGTGCCATCAGTGAGATCTGGACAGGGGGGGAACCACCCCTCCACTTT

V: TRBV4-1
D: .
J: TRBJ2-1
size: .
CDR3: CASSQYLGAQYNEQFF
DNA: TGCGCCAGCAGCCAATATTTGGGGGCCCAATACAATGAGCAGTTCTTC

V: TRBV7-9
D: TRBD2
J: TRBJ2-7
size: .
CDR3: CASSPPGGRATSTGYEQYF
DNA: TGTGCCAGCAGCCCCCCGGGGGGACGAGCGACTAGCACGGGGTACGAGCAGTACTTC

V: TRBV10-3
D: .
J: TRBJ2-2
size: once
CDR3: CAISDPRAGPGPGELFF
DNA: TGTGCCATCAGTGACCCAAGGGCGGGGCCGGGGCCCGGGGAGCTGTTTTTT

V: TRBV7-8
D: .
J: TRBJ2-3
size: .
CDR3: CASSPWGGRSTDTQYF
DNA: TGTGCCAGCAGCCCCTGGGGGGGCAGGAGCACAGATACGCAGTATTTT

V: TRBV28
D: .
J: TRBJ2-7
size: .
CDR3: CASGLQWYGQYF
DNA: TGTGCCAGCGGATTACAGTGGTATGGGCAGTACTTC

V: TRBV30
D: TRBD1
J: TRBJ1-3
size: .
CDR3: CAWSPGQTGNTIYF
DNA: TGTGCCTGGAGTCCGGGACAGACTGGAAACACCATATATTTT

V: TRBV7-8
D: .
J: TRBJ2-6
size: .
CDR3: CASSSKSGANVLTF
DNA: TGTGCCAGCAGCTCCAAATCTGGGGCCAACGTCCTGACTTTC

V: TRBV6-1
D: TRBD1
J: TRBJ2-1
size: .
CDR3: CASSEAIGTGSNEQFF
DNA: TGTGCCAGCAGTGAAGCTATCGGGACAGGTTCCAATGAGCAGTTCTTC

V: TRBV4-1
D: .
J: TRBJ1-2
size: .
CDR3: CASRMVGGPGGYTF
DNA: TGCGCCAGCAGGATGGTTGGCGGGCCGGGCGGCTACACCTTC

V: TRBV7-3
D: .
J: TRBJ2-3
size: .
CDR3: CASSPRAFTGLNTDTQYF
DNA: TGTGCCAGCAGCCCTAGAGCCTTCACAGGGCTGAACACAGATACGCAGTATTTT

V: TRBV27
D: TRBD2
J: TRBJ2-2
size: .
CDR3: CASSLGAGGLTGELFF
DNA: TGTGCCAGCAGTCTCGGGGCGGGAGGGCTCACCGGGGAGCTGTTTTTT

V: TRBV7-7
D: TRBD1
J: TRBJ2-5
size: .
CDR3: CASSTGTGGRETQYF
DNA: TGTGCTAGCAGCACCGGGACAGGGGGCCGGGAGACCCAGTACTTC

V: TRBV7-3
D: TRBD2
J: TRBJ2-2
size: once
CDR3: CASSISGGKTGELFF
DNA: TGTGCCAGCAGCATTAGCGGGGGGAAGACCGGGGAGCTGTTTTTT

V: TRBV13
D: .
J: TRBJ2-1
size: once
CDR3: CAMGSIYNEQFF
DNA: TGTGCCATGGGGAGTATCTACAATGAGCAGTTCTTC

V: TRBV13
D: TRBD1
J: TRBJ1-1
size: .
CDR3: CASRPGGTGGTEAFF
DNA: TGTGCCAGCAGACCTGGAGGGACAGGGGGGACTGAAGCTTTCTTT

V: TRBV24-1
D: TRBD1
J: TRBJ2-4
size: .
CDR3: CATSDSRQGRAIQYF
DNA: TGTGCCACCAGTGATTCCCGACAGGGTCGTGCCATTCAGTACTTC

V: TRBV4-1
D: .
J: TRBJ1-5
size: .
CDR3: CASSQGIQGAQPQHF
DNA: TGCGCCAGCAGCCAAGGTATACAGGGTGCTCAGCCCCAGCATTTT

V: TRBV4-2
D: .
J: TRBJ1-1
size: .
CDR3: CASSQGMGVENTEAFF
DNA: TGTGCCAGCAGCCAGGGGATGGGAGTGGAGAACACTGAAGCTTTCTTT

V: TRBV30
D: .
J: TRBJ1-6
size: .
CDR3: CAWDFGSGYNSPLHF
DNA: TGTGCCTGGGACTTCGGGAGTGGGTATAATTCACCCCTCCACTTT

V: TRBV5-1
D: TRBD2
J: TRBJ2-3
size: .
CDR3: CASSTGLAESDTQYF
DNA: TGCGCCAGCAGCACGGGACTAGCCGAGTCAGATACGCAGTATTTT

V: TRBV27
D: TRBD2
J: TRBJ2-1
size: .
CDR3: CASSQSGTSGINEQFF
DNA: TGTGCCAGCAGTCAGTCCGGGACTAGCGGGATTAATGAGCAGTTCTTC

V: TRBV27
D: TRBD2
J: TRBJ2-1
size: once
CDR3: CASSYSGGYNEQFF
DNA: TGTGCCAGCAGCTATAGCGGGGGGTACAATGAGCAGTTCTTC

V: TRBV19
D: TRBD1
J: TRBJ1-1
size: .
CDR3: CASSVLPGQTYTEAFF
DNA: TGTGCCAGTAGTGTGCTCCCGGGACAGACCTACACTGAAGCTTTCTTT

V: TRBV28
D: TRBD2
J: TRBJ2-3
size: .
CDR3: CASSLTSGGSTDTQYF
DNA: TGTGCCAGCAGTTTGACTAGCGGGGGAAGCACAGATACGCAGTATTTT

V: TRBV28
D: .
J: TRBJ2-7
size: .
CDR3: CASTTGAGGWYEQYF
DNA: TGTGCCAGCACTACTGGGGCAGGGGGGTGGTACGAGCAGTACTTC

V: TRBV27
D: TRBD1
J: TRBJ2-7
size: .
CDR3: CASSPRTGGAGEQYF
DNA: TGTGCCAGCAGTCCGCGGACAGGGGGCGCGGGCGAGCAGTACTTC

V: TRBV5-1
D: .
J: TRBJ1-1
size: .
CDR3: CASSYRTAMNTEAFF
DNA: TGCGCCAGCAGCTACAGGACAGCTATGAACACTGAAGCTTTCTTT

V: TRBV5-1
D: .
J: TRBJ2-5
size: once
CDR3: CASSRDWYQETQYF
DNA: TGCGCCAGCTCAAGGGACTGGTACCAAGAGACCCAGTACTTC